This T cell receptor (beta chain) was profiled in a study of blood T cell repertoires in COVID-19. Sequenced by immunoSEQ multiplex PCR; TCRdb stores in-frame clones only, minus some. The sample shows 45,000 to 70,000 clones, 87% of them seen only once. Seattle patients were enrolled during active infection and followed longitudinally. CDR1 and CDR2 (germline): MNHEY, SVGAGI. This CDR3 is built from 15 residues. Trimming took 5 bases from V and 5 from J; bases not matched to a gene: 8. The sequenced sample was peripheral blood. The V call is TRBV6-5, the J call TRBJ1-4; 7 positions match TRBD1. The TCR sequence derives from a woman aged 60 to 75 with COVID-19, enrolled during active disease. CDR3 in amino acids: CASSIRQGPNEKLFF. In DNA form, the CDR3 reads TGTGCCAGCAGTATACGACAGGGCCCGAATGAAAAACTGTTTTTT.